One and the same sample provided the 7 T cell receptor beta chains below, sequenced in a study of blood T cells in healthy people across ages. PCR was performed a second time for about 7 to 12 cycles using a sample-barcoded 5' primer and a J-beta primer mix. TCRdb re-called the 5' RACE reads with MiXCR, one entry per CDR3 protein. The sample has around 1,700,000 distinct CDR3 sequences; under 30% are singletons. Sequencing input: blood. The receptors originated from a woman between 25 and 40 years old in good health.

The genes are TRBV2 and TRBJ2-7; unclear D gene. V was clipped by 4 bases and J by 3 bases, with 7 bases between them. The CDR3 has 12 residues. The germline V gene has CDR1 SNHLY and CDR2 FYNNEI. Written as DNA, the CDR3 is TGTGCCAGCAGTGGAAAGGGCTACGAGCAGTACTTC. Its protein is CASSGKGYEQYF.

With respect to this clonotype: A much larger clone sits a single nucleotide away, making a read error possible. V is TRBV10-3 and J is TRBJ1-1, with D tentatively TRBD1 (6 bases). The germline V gene encodes CDR1 ENHRY and CDR2 SYGVKD. V lost 5 bases, J lost 0 bases, and 7 bases lay in between. CDR3 length: 13 amino acids. In nucleotides, the CDR3 is TGTGCCATCAGTACAGGGCTGAACACTGAAGCTTTCTTT. This codes for CAISTGLNTEAFF.

This clonotype has a single count. Germline is not matched at one junction end, which may reflect a read error. CDR3 residues: CASSQVRGGSYNSPIHF. As DNA, the CDR3 is TGCGCCAGCAGCCAAGTTCGGGGCGGCTCCTATAATTCACCCATCCACTTT. This sequence joins TRBV4-1 and TRBJ1-6; D possibly corresponds to TRBD1 (5 bases). The CDR3 contains 17 residues. Per germline, CDR1 MGHRA and CDR2 YSYEKL.

The chain joins TRBV9 to TRBJ2-7; 8 bases align to TRBD1. The J call may be incorrect, as the DNA end agrees better with TRBJ2-5. The CDR3 is made up of 15 amino acids. Germline loops: CDR1 SGDLS, CDR2 YYNGEE. Here the CDR3 DNA reads TGTGCCAGCAGCGTTAATTCAGGGGGCGCCGAGACCCAGTACTTC. Its protein product is CASSVNSGGAETQYF.

This clonotype was seen repeatedly, ten times or more. The chain is built from TRBV20-1 and TRBJ2-7; 8 nucleotides line up with TRBD2. The length of the CDR3 is 15 residues. Germline V gene lookup returns CDR1 DFQATT and CDR2 SNEGSKA (reference sequence). J was trimmed by 1 base and V by 0 bases; bases with no gene match: 5. The chain's CDR3 is CSARDRGLGSYEQYF. The CDR3 DNA is TGCAGTGCTAGAGATCGGGGACTAGGATCCTACGAGCAGTACTTC.

A word on this clonotype: This may come from a read error, since a much larger clone is one base off. The CDR3 region is CACSLAGIHRETQYF. In DNA, the CDR3 is TGTGCCTGCAGCTTAGCGGGTATACACCGGGAGACCCAGTACTTC. V and J are TRBV7-2 and TRBJ2-7; 7 bases fit TRBD2. The closer fit of TRBJ2-5 to the DNA end suggests the J call may be wrong. This CDR3 has 15 residues. Germline values: CDR1 SGHTA, CDR2 FQGNSA.

Comment on this clonotype: The germline gene is not matched at one end of the junction; a read error may be the cause. The V and J genes are TRBV29-1 and TRBJ2-1, with 7 nucleotides matching TRBD1. There are 14 residues in the CDR3. Germline V lookup: CDR1 SQVTM, CDR2 ANQGSEA. The CDR3 bases are TGCAGCGCCCAAAACAGGGGCCATTACAATGGGCAGTTCTTC. Protein product: CSAQNRGHYNGQFF.